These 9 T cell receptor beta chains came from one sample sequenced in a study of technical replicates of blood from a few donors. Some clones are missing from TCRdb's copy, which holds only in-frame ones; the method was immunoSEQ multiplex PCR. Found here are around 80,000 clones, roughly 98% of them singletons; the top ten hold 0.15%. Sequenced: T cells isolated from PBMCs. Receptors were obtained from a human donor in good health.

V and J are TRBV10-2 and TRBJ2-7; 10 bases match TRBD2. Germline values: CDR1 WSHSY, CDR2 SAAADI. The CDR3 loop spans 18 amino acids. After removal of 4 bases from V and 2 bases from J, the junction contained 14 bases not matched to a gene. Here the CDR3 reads CASSVGGLAIALAYEQYF. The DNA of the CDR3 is TGCGCCAGCAGTGTGGGGGGACTAGCGATTGCCCTAGCCTACGAGCAGTACTTC.

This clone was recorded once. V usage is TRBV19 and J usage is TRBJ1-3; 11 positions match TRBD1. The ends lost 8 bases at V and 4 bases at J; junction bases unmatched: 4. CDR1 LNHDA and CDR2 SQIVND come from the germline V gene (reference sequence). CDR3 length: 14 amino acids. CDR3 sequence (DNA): TGTGCCAGTGGACAGGGGGCTTCCGGAAACACCATATATTTT. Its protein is CASGQGASGNTIYF.

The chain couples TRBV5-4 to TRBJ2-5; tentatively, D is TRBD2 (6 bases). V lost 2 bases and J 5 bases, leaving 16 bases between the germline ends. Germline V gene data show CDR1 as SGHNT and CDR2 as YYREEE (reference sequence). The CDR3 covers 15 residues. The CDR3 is CASSFWRDPAETQYF. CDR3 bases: TGTGCCAGCAGCTTTTGGCGGGACCCAGCGGAGACCCAGTACTTC.

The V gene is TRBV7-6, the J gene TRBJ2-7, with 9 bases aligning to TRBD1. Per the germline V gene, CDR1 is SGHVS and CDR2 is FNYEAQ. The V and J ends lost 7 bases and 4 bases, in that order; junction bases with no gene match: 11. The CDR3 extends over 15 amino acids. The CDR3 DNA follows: TGTGCCAGCACCTTGGGGACAGGGTATAGTTACGAGCAGTACTTC. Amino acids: CASTLGTGYSYEQYF.

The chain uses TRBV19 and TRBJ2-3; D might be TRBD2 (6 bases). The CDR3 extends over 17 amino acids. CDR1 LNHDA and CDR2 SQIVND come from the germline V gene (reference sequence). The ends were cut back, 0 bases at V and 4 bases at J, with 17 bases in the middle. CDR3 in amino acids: CASSIEVPGVYADTQYF. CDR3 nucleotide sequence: TGTGCCAGTAGTATAGAGGTGCCGGGGGTCTACGCAGATACGCAGTATTTT.

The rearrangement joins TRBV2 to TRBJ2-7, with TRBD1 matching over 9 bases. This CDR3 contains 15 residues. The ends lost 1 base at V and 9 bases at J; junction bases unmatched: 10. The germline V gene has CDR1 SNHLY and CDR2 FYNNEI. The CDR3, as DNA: TGTGCCAGCAGTGAAGACCGGGACAGGGCTTTGTGGCAGTACTTC. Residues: CASSEDRDRALWQYF.

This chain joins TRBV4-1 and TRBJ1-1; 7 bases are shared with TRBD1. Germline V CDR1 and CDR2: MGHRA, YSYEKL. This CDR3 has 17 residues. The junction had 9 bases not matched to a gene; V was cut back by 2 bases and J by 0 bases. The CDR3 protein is CASSQRTGPLMNTEAFF. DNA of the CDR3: TGCGCCAGCAGCCAAAGGACAGGTCCCCTTATGAACACTGAAGCTTTCTTT.

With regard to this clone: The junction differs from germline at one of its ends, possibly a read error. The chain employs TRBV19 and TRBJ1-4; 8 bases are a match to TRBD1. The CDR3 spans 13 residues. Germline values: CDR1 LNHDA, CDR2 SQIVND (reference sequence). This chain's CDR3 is CASDRGTNKKLFF. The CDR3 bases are TGTGCCAGCGACAGGGGAACTAATAAAAAACTGTTTTTT.

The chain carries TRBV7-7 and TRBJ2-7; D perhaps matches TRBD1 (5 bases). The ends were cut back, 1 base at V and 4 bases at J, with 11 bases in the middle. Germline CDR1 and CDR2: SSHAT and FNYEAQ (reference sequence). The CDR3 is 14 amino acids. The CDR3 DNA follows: TGTGCCAGCAGCTTAGGACAGACAGATTACGAGCAGTACTTC. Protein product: CASSLGQTDYEQYF.